This TCR beta chain was retrieved from a study of blood T cell repertoires in COVID-19. Study background: The samples span acute and convalescent COVID-19 from the United States, Italy and Spain. T cells, B-cell-depleted T cells, or PBMCs supplied cDNA or gDNA.

Authors' analysis steps: From reference gene primer amplification, estimates of nucleated cell counts were derived. Data came from immunoSEQ multiplex PCR; TCRdb stores just in-frame clones and leaves some out. That table supplies the V and J calls and clone size; D and trimming were determined from the DNA. The sample consists of about 190,000 clones, more than 85% of them appearing once. From germline, CDR1 is SGHAT and CDR2 FQNNGV. The CDR3 has 14 residues. Regarding this clone: A junction end diverges from the germline sequence, so it may reflect a read error.

Sequencing used peripheral blood. The sequence derives from a man aged 40-50 years with active or convalescent COVID-19. The chain employs TRBV11-2 and TRBJ1-6; D remains unclear. DNA of the CDR3: TGTGCCAGCAGCTTAGTATCCTACAATTCACCCCTCCACTTT. Protein: CASSLVSYNSPLHF. Using reference TRBV11-2 and TRBJ1-6 for the parts outside the CDR3, the full variable domain is EAGVAQSPRYKIIEKRQSVAFWCNPISGHATLYWYQQILGQGPKLLIQFQNNGVVDDSQLPKDRFSAERLKGVDSTLKIQPAKLEDSAVYLCASSLVSYNSPLHFGNGTRLTVT.